This passage covers 27 T cell receptor beta chains from one sample sequenced in a study of spatial heterogeneity in lung cancer. TCRdb re-called the 5' RACE reads with MiXCR, one entry per CDR3 protein. Here the sample spans about 38,000 distinct CDR3 sequences, 5.2% being singletons. Time point in this sample: sample taken at primary tumor resection. Whole RNA, isolated from tumor, nontumor lung or frozen PBMC, was sequenced without prior sorting. The sample here was PBMCs, taken at surgery. These receptors were collected from a female donor with early-stage non-small cell lung cancer.

This clonotype was seen only a few times. The rearrangement links TRBV7-8 to TRBJ1-5; 7 bases align to TRBD1. CDR3 size: 16 residues. CDR1 is SGHVS and CDR2 is FQNEAQ in the germline V gene. Unmatched junction bases numbered 13, after V lost 5 bases and J lost 6 bases. The CDR3 loop is CASSLLQDREGQPQHF. The CDR3 region has the DNA TGTGCCAGCAGCCTGCTGCAAGACAGGGAGGGTCAGCCCCAGCATTTT.

This clonotype was detected ten times or more. J is TRBJ1-2 and V is TRBV5-6; no clear D gene. Germline V gene sequence: CDR1 SGHDT, CDR2 YYEEEE. This CDR3 is 13 amino acids long. Trimming left V 1 base short and J 1 base short, with 5 bases between. CDR3 residues: CASSLRNNYGYTF. CDR3 bases: TGTGCCAGCAGCTTGAGGAATAACTATGGCTACACCTTC.

This clonotype has at least ten counts. The chain links TRBV11-1 to TRBJ1-1, with D possibly TRBD1 on 6 matching bases. This CDR3 has 14 residues. CDR1 and CDR2 (germline): SGHAT, FQDESV (reference sequence). V lost 1 base, J lost 6 bases, and 12 bases lay in between. The chain's CDR3 is CASSLGQGRPEAFF. DNA of the CDR3: TGTGCCAGCAGCTTAGGTCAGGGGAGACCTGAAGCTTTCTTT.

This clonotype was seen repeatedly, ten times or more. J is TRBJ2-7 and V is TRBV6-1; D is undetermined. The CDR3 has 13 amino acids. Germline V gene data show CDR1 as MNHNS and CDR2 as SASEGT. The V end was cut by 8 bases, the J end by 2 bases, with 13 bases between. The CDR3 DNA reads as TGTGCCAGCGGCGACTTACCGACCTACGAGCAGTACTTC. Translation gives CASGDLPTYEQYF.

This sequence joins TRBV5-4 and TRBJ1-1; TRBD1 aligns across 10 bases. V dropped 4 bases and J dropped 6; count of bases not matched to a gene: 9. The CDR3 sequence is 15 residues long. CDR1 and CDR2 from the germline V gene are SGHNT and YYREEE (reference sequence). CDR3 protein: CASSGDDRGRPEAFF. CDR3 DNA sequence: TGTGCCAGCAGCGGCGATGACAGGGGGCGGCCTGAAGCTTTCTTT.

This clonotype was recorded a few times. The chain couples TRBV5-4 to TRBJ2-1; TRBD1 might be the D (6 bases). The V end lost 5 bases, the J end lost 12 bases, and 15 bases lay between the germline ends. The germline gives CDR1 SGHNT, CDR2 YYREEE (reference sequence). This CDR3 spans 12 amino acids. For the CDR3, the DNA is TGTGCCAGCAGTCTCTGGACAGAAGGGCAGTTCTTC. This codes for CASSLWTEGQFF.

In its sample, this clonotype was seen a few times. This rearrangement joins TRBV20-1 to TRBJ1-6, with D possibly TRBD1 on 5 matching bases. Germline loops: CDR1 DFQATT, CDR2 SNEGSKA (reference sequence). The CDR3 spans 12 residues. Trimming stripped 0 bases from V and 11 bases from J, with 8 bases between. The CDR3 reads CSARDQGAPLHF. The CDR3, as DNA: TGCAGTGCTAGAGATCAAGGGGCACCCCTCCACTTT.

This rearrangement joins TRBV5-6 to TRBJ1-2, with 7 bases that match TRBD1. The CDR3 length is 14 residues. Trimming at V came to 0 bases and at J to 1 base, leaving 0 bases not matched to a gene. From germline, CDR1 is SGHDT and CDR2 YYEEEE. CDR3 amino acids: CASSLDRGNYGYTF. The CDR3 DNA sequence: TGTGCCAGCAGCTTGGACAGGGGTAACTATGGCTACACCTTC.

The chain combines TRBV30 with TRBJ2-5; D may be TRBD1 (5 bases). The CDR3 runs to 11 residues. CDR1 and CDR2 from the germline V gene are GTSNPN and SVGIG (reference sequence). Trimming took 1 base from V and 5 from J, leaving 5 bases between them. Here the CDR3 reads CAWSAGETQYF. The CDR3 bases are TGTGCCTGGAGTGCAGGGGAGACCCAGTACTTC.

This clonotype was picked up many times. V gene TRBV29-1 combines with J gene TRBJ1-1; D is unclear. The germline V gene has CDR1 SQVTM and CDR2 ANQGSEA. The V and J ends lost 3 bases and 4 bases respectively, with 9 bases between them. This CDR3 has 12 amino acids. CDR3: CSVDPVLTEAFF. DNA for the CDR3: TGCAGCGTTGACCCGGTCCTCACTGAAGCTTTCTTT.

This clonotype was observed many times. The rearrangement joins TRBV10-2 to TRBJ1-5, with a weak D call TRBD1 (5 bases). With 3 bases removed from V and 16 bases from J, the gap between germline ends came to 13 bases. This CDR3 is built from 11 residues. The germline V gene has CDR1 WSHSY and CDR2 SAAADI. DNA of the CDR3: TGCGCCAGCAGTGAAACGGGGGAGGAACATTTT. This translates into CASSETGEEHF.

This clonotype was detected a few times. This chain links TRBV19 with TRBJ1-2; 7 nucleotides line up with TRBD1. The CDR3 loop spans 15 amino acids. Germline V gives CDR1 LNHDA, CDR2 SQIVND (reference sequence). Trimming at V came to 4 bases and at J to 3 bases, leaving 8 bases not matched to a gene. For the CDR3, the DNA is TGTGCCAGTAGTAGCTATCGACAGGGTGACTATGGCTACACCTTC. This gives the protein CASSSYRQGDYGYTF.

This clonotype was recorded at least ten times. The gene calls are TRBV6-2 or TRBV6-3 and TRBJ2-1, with 11 bases matching TRBD2. This CDR3 spans 15 amino acids. V lost 5 bases and J lost 9; bases outside the gene matches: 9. Germline V gene lookup returns CDR1 MNHEY and CDR2 SVGEGT. CDR3 nucleotide sequence: TGTGCCAGCAGTACTACTAGCGGGGGAGGTACTGAGCAGTTCTTC. It yields the protein CASSTTSGGGTEQFF.

This sequence joins TRBV3-1 and TRBJ2-2, with D possibly matching TRBD1 (6 bases). CDR1 LGHDT and CDR2 YNNKEL come from the germline V gene (reference sequence). The CDR3 loop spans 13 amino acids. V was clipped by 5 bases and J by 5 bases, with 9 bases between them. The DNA for the CDR3 is TGTGCCAGCAGCTTCACAGGGACCGGGGAGCTGTTTTTT. As protein: CASSFTGTGELFF. Full variable domain (remainder filled in from reference TRBV3-1 and TRBJ2-2): DTAVSQTPKYLVTQMGNDKSIKCEQNLGHDTMYWYKQDSKKFLKIMFSYNNKELIINETVPNRFSPKSPDKAHLNLHINSLELGDSAVYFCASSFTGTGELFFGEGSRLTVL.

This clonotype was counted ten times or more. The chain couples TRBV28 to TRBJ2-1; 8 nucleotides line up with TRBD1. Germline lookup yields CDR1 MDHEN and CDR2 SYDVKM. The J segment lost 4 bases and the V segment lost 6 bases, leaving 11 bases of the junction unmatched. This CDR3 has 16 residues. CDR3 bases: TGTGCCAGCAGCCCTGGACAGGGACCAACATACAATGAGCAGTTCTTC. Protein product: CASSPGQGPTYNEQFF.

By sample share, this clonotype is large. The chain is built from TRBV2 and TRBJ1-2; unclear D gene. Trimming took off 6 bases at V and 8 bases at J, with 16 bases between the two ends. CDR3 length: 13 amino acids. Germline CDR1 SNHLY, CDR2 FYNNEI. CDR3 sequence (DNA): TGTGCCAGCAGCCCCGGACCCGGTCGGGGCTACACCTTC. The encoded protein is CASSPGPGRGYTF.

Many counts were recorded for this clonotype. This chain uses TRBV5-1 with TRBJ1-5, with TRBD1 matching 7 bases. There are 15 residues in the CDR3. J lost 0 bases, V lost 4 bases, and 4 bases had no gene match. The V gene's germline CDR1 is SGHRS and CDR2 YFSETQ. CDR3 nucleotide sequence: TGCGCCAGCAGCCCGGGGACAGTTAGCAATCAGCCCCAGCATTTT. Encoded protein: CASSPGTVSNQPQHF.

This chain connects TRBV9 to TRBJ2-7; TRBD2 is a possible D gene (6 bases). This CDR3 has 14 residues. Trimming removed 2 bases at V and 4 bases at J, with 13 bases between. Germline V gene data show CDR1 as SGDLS and CDR2 as YYNGEE. The CDR3 DNA follows: TGTGCCAGCAGCGTGGGGGGTGCGGATTACGAGCAGTACTTC. Translating gives CASSVGGADYEQYF.

The table lists this clonotype with many counts. The chain combines TRBV5-1 with TRBJ2-7; 7 bases map to TRBD2. This CDR3 spans 12 amino acids. CDR1 is SGHRS and CDR2 is YFSETQ in the germline V gene. Trimming removed 4 bases from V and 4 bases from J; junction bases left unmatched: 2. DNA of the CDR3: TGCGCCAGCAGCGGGACTACTTACGAGCAGTACTTC. It translates to CASSGTTYEQYF.

Many counts were recorded for this clonotype. The chain combines TRBV6-4 with TRBJ2-2, with D perhaps given as TRBD1 or TRBD2 (5 bases each). Germline-derived CDR1 and CDR2 are MRHNA and SNTAGT. This CDR3 region has 13 residues. Trimming stripped 3 bases from V and 3 bases from J, with 5 bases between. CDR3 DNA: TGTGCCAGCAGTGAGGGGGACACCGGGGAGCTGTTTTTT. It yields the protein CASSEGDTGELFF.

This clonotype was picked up many times. J is TRBJ2-7 and V is TRBV5-1; no clear D gene. Looked up from germline, CDR1 is SGHRS and CDR2 is YFSETQ. The CDR3 contains 12 residues. V dropped 0 bases and J dropped 4 bases, with 5 bases sitting between them. The CDR3 loop reads CASSLEGYEQYF. CDR3 DNA: TGCGCCAGCAGCTTGGAAGGGTACGAGCAGTACTTC.

In this sample, this clonotype turned up many times. V is TRBV28 and J is TRBJ2-1; 9 nucleotides match TRBD1. This CDR3 has 16 amino acids. Germline V gene lookup returns CDR1 MDHEN and CDR2 SYDVKM. Trimming took 5 bases from V and 6 from J; bases not matched to a gene: 11. This CDR3 reads CASSPPGGTGINEQFF. CDR3 in DNA: TGTGCCAGCAGTCCCCCTGGTGGGACAGGGATCAATGAGCAGTTCTTC.

The genes are TRBV7-2 and TRBJ2-5; 7 nucleotides align to TRBD2. V lost 5 bases to trimming and J lost 1 base; unmatched junction nucleotides: 13. Germline CDR1 reads SGHTA; CDR2 reads FQGNSA. The CDR3 has 17 residues. The CDR3 nucleotides are TGTGCCAGCAGCAAGGGAGCTCTGGGAGGGGCCCAAGAGACCCAGTACTTC. This translates into CASSKGALGGAQETQYF.

This clonotype was detected ten times or more. The chain couples TRBV28 to TRBJ1-2, with D possibly being TRBD1 (5 bases). This CDR3 has 17 residues. CDR1 and CDR2 from the germline V gene are MDHEN and SYDVKM. The ends were cut back, 6 bases at V and 7 bases at J, with 27 bases in the middle. As DNA, the CDR3 is TGTGCCAGCAGCCCCAACAGACGACAGTATTTCATAGGTGGCTACACCTTC. Its protein is CASSPNRRQYFIGGYTF.

This clonotype was observed a handful of times. The chain employs TRBV18 and TRBJ1-1, with D maybe TRBD1 (6 bases). CDR1 is KGHSH and CDR2 is LQKENI in the germline V gene. The CDR3 has 13 residues. Trimming took off 1 base at V and 5 bases at J, with 8 bases between the two ends. The CDR3 reads CASSPQGGTEAFF. The DNA of the CDR3 is TGTGCCAGCTCACCACAAGGGGGAACTGAAGCTTTCTTT.

This clonotype showed up many times. The rearrangement joins TRBV18 to TRBJ2-4; 8 nucleotides line up with TRBD1. In germline, CDR1 is KGHSH, CDR2 LQKENI. The CDR3 runs to 15 residues. With 5 bases clipped from V and 5 bases from J, the junction kept 8 bases outside the gene matches. CDR3 in amino acids: CASSGTGTGENIQYF. The CDR3 DNA reads TGTGCCAGCTCAGGAACCGGGACAGGAGAAAACATTCAGTACTTC. Looking up the rest from reference TRBV18 and TRBJ2-4 gives the full variable domain: NAGVMQNPRHLVRRRGQEARLRCSPMKGHSHVYWYRQLPEEGLKFMVYLQKENIIDESGMPKERFSAEFPKEGPSILRIQQVVRGDSAAYFCASSGTGTGENIQYFGAGTRLSVL.

This clonotype was seen repeatedly, ten times or more. This chain joins TRBV5-1 and TRBJ2-3; tentatively, D is TRBD1 or TRBD2 (5 bases each). CDR3 length: 14 residues. Looked up from germline, CDR1 is SGHRS and CDR2 is YFSETQ. With 0 bases removed from V and 2 bases from J, the gap between germline ends came to 7 bases. The CDR3, as DNA: TGCGCCAGCAGCTTGGGAGGGGCCACAGATACGCAGTATTTT. Translated: CASSLGGATDTQYF.